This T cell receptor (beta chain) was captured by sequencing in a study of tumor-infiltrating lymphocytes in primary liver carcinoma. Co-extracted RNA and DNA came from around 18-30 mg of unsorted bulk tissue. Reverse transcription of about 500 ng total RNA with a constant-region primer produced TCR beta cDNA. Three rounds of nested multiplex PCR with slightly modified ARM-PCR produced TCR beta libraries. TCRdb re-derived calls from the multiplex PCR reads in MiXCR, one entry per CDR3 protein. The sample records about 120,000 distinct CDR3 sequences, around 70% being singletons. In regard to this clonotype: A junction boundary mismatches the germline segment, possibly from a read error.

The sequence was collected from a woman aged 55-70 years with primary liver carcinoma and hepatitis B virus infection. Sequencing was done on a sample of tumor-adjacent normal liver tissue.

The CDR3: CTSSGDTLSSGADVLTF. Written as DNA, the CDR3 is TGCACCAGCAGCGGGGACACGCTTTCCTCTGGGGCCGACGTCCTGACTTTC. The chain joins TRBV4-1 to TRBJ2-6; tentatively, D is TRBD2 (7 bases). CDR3 length: 17 residues. Germline V gives CDR1 MGHRA, CDR2 YSYEKL.